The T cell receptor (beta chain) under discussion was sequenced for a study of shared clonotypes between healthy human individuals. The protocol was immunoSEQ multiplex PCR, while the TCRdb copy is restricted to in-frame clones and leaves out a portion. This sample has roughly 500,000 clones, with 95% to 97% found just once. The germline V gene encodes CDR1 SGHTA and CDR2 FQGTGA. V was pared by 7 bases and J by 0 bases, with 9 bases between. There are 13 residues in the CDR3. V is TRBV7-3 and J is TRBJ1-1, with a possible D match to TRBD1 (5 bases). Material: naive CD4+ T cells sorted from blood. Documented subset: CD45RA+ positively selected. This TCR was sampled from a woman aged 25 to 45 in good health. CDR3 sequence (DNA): TGTGCCAGCAAGTTGGGGGTGAACACTGAAGCTTTCTTT. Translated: CASKLGVNTEAFF.